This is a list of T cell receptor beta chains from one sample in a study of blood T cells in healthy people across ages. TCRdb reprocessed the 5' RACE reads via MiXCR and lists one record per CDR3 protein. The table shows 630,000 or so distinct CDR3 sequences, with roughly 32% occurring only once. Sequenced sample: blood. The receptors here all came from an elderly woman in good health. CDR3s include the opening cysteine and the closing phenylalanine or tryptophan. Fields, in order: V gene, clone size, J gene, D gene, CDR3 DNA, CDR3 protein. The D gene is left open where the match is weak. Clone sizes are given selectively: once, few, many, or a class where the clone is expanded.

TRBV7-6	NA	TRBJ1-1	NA	TGTGCCAGCAGCTCAGCCCCGAGTATGAACACTGAAGCTTTCTTT	CASSSAPSMNTEAFF
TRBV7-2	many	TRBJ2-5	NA	TGTGCCAGCAGCTTAGACGGCCTAGAGACCCAGTACTTC	CASSLDGLETQYF
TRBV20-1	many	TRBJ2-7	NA	TGCAGTGCTAGAGCTGGGGCGGGGACCCACCCCTACGAGCAGTACTTC	CSARAGAGTHPYEQYF
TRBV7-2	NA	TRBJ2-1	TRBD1	TGTGCCAGCAGCCCGGGACAGGGGGCTAATGAGCAGTTCTTC	CASSPGQGANEQFF
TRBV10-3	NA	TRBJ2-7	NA	TGTGCCATCACGGGCGGAGGGGACTCCTACGAGCAGTACTTC	CAITGGGDSYEQYF
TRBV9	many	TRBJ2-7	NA	TGTGCCAGCAGCGTAGCTACAGGATCATCCTACGAGCAGTACTTC	CASSVATGSSYEQYF
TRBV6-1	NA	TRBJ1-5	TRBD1	TGTGCCAGCAGTTCAGACAGGGGTTTTCAGCCCCAGCATTTT	CASSSDRGFQPQHF
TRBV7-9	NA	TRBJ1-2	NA	TGTGCCAGCAGCTTTGACCCGCGTGACTACACCTTC	CASSFDPRDYTF
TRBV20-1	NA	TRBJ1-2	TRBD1	TGCAGTGCTAGAGGGACAGGGTTCGGTGGCTACACCTTC	CSARGTGFGGYTF
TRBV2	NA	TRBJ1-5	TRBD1	TGTGCCAGCAGTTCCAGGACAGGGAGCAATCAGCCCCAGCATTTT	CASSSRTGSNQPQHF
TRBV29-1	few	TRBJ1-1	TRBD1	TGCAGCGTTGGATGGCAGGGGGCACGCACTGAAGCTTTCTTT	CSVGWQGARTEAFF
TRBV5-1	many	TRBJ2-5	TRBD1	TGCGCCAGCAGCTCCGGGACAGGGGTCCCCCAAGAGACCCAGTACTTC	CASSSGTGVPQETQYF
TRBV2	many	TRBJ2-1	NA	TGTGCCAGCACGCGACAGGCCAACTCCTACAATGAGCAGTTCTTC	CASTRQANSYNEQFF
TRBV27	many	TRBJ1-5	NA	TGTGCCAGCAGTTTCGGTCAGGGAATTCAGCCCCAGCATTTT	CASSFGQGIQPQHF
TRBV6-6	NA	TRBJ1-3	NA	TGTGCCAGCAGCCCCCCCGGGACACTTTCTGGAAACACCATATATTTT	CASSPPGTLSGNTIYF
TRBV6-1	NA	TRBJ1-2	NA	TGTGCCAGCAGTGAACCCGGGGGCTACTATGGCTACACCTTC	CASSEPGGYYGYTF
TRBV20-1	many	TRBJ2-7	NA	TGCAGTGCTAGAGAGGGGGCAAACTCCTACGAGCAGTACTTC	CSAREGANSYEQYF
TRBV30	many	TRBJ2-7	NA	TGTGCCTGGAGTAATGAGGCGGACGCATCCTACGAGCAGTACTTC	CAWSNEADASYEQYF
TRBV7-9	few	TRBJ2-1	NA	TGTGCCAGCAGCTCGCCGAAGAGGTATCGGGATGAGCAGTTCTTC	CASSSPKRYRDEQFF
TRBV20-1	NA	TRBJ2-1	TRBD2	TGCAGTGCAAGCGGGGGGTGGCTTTACAATGAGCAGTTCTTC	CSASGGWLYNEQFF
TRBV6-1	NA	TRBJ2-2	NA	TGTGCCAGCAAAGAAGGGGCCGGCGGGGAGCTGTTTTTT	CASKEGAGGELFF
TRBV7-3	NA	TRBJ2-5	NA	TGTGCCAGCAGCGTGCAGGGGGGTTTGGAGACCCAGTACTTC	CASSVQGGLETQYF
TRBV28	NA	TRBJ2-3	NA	TGTGCCGGCAGTTGGTGGACATCGGATGGCACAGATACGCAGTATTTT	CAGSWWTSDGTDTQYF
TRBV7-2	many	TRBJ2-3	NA	TGTGCCAGCAGCTCCAGTCGACAGAGCACAGATACGCAGTATTTT	CASSSSRQSTDTQYF
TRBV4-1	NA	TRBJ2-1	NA	TGCGCCAGCAGCCACCTGGACGGATACAATGAGCAGTTCTTC	CASSHLDGYNEQFF
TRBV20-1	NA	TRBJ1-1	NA	TGCAGTGCTAGAGATCAGAGCTTCGGGAGCACTGAAGCTTTCTTT	CSARDQSFGSTEAFF
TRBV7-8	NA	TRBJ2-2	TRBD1	TGTGCCAGCAGGCGTTCCGGGACAGGGGGCAACGGGGAGCTGTTTTTT	CASRRSGTGGNGELFF
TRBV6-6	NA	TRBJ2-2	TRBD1	TGTGCCAGCAGCTCCGGACAGGGTTTCAACACCGGGGAGCTGTTTTTT	CASSSGQGFNTGELFF
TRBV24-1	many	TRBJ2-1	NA	TGTGCCACCAGTACAACGGGGAACGTTTACAATGAGCAGTTCTTC	CATSTTGNVYNEQFF
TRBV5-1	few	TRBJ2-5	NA	TGCGCCAGCAGCTTGGCGGCAGGGATAGGGGAGACCCAGTACTTC	CASSLAAGIGETQYF
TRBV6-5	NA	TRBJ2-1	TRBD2	TGTGCCAGCAGGATTAGCGGGGGGGCAGCCTTCAATGAGCAGTTCTTC	CASRISGGAAFNEQFF
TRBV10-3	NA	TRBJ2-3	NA	TGTGCCATCAGTGAGTCGGCCGGATCCGGAGGATATACGCAGTATTTT	CAISESAGSGGYTQYF
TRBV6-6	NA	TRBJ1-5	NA	TGTGCCAGCCACGCGGCCAGGGACAATCAGCCCCAGCATTTT	CASHAARDNQPQHF
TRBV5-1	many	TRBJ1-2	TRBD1	TGCGCCAGCAGCCCCGACAGGGGAGAGAAAGGCTACACCTTC	CASSPDRGEKGYTF
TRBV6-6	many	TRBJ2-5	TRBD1	TGTGCCAGCAGTGTGCGAGGGGGCGGAGAGACCCGGTACTTC	CASSVRGGGETRYF
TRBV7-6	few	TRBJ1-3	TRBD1	TGTGCCAGCAGCCGTATCCCAGGGACAGGGGCCGGAAACACCATATATTTT	CASSRIPGTGAGNTIYF
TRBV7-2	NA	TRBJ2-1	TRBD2	TGTGCCCGCAGCCAGACTAGCGGGGGGTTTAGTGAGCAGTTCTTC	CARSQTSGGFSEQFF
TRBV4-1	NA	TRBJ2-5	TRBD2	TGCGCCAGCAGCCAAGAAATAACCCCGGGGGGAAACGAGGAGACCCAGTACTTC	CASSQEITPGGNEETQYF
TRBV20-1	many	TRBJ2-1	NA	TGCAGTGCTAGTCTGGGCGATGAGCAGTTCTTC	CSASLGDEQFF
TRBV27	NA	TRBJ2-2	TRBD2	TGTGCCAGCTGCCGACTAGCGGGGGGACCCACCGGGGAGCTGTTTTTT	CASCRLAGGPTGELFF
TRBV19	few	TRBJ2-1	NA	TGTGCCAGTAGTGACGGTGAGCAGTTCTTC	CASSDGEQFF
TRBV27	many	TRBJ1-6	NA	TGTGCCAGCACCGGGGGGGCCTCACCCCTCCACTTT	CASTGGASPLHF
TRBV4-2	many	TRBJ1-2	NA	TGTGCCAGCAGCCAAGATACCCCCCCGGGCTATGGCTACACCTTC	CASSQDTPPGYGYTF
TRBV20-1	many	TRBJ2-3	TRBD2	TGCAGTGGGGCTAGCGGGGGACTCACAGATACGCAGTATTTT	CSGASGGLTDTQYF
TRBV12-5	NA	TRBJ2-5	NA	TGTGCTAGTGGTTTGAAGCTAGCGAGAAGACAAGAGACCCAGTACTTC	CASGLKLARRQETQYF
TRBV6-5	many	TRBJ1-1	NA	TGTGCCAGCAGTTACTCCAGATACGGGAACACTGAAGCTTTCTTT	CASSYSRYGNTEAFF
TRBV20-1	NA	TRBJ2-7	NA	TGCAGCGCTACAGAACTTAGGACCGCCTACGAGCAGTACTTC	CSATELRTAYEQYF
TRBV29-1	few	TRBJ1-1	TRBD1	TGCAGCGTTGAACAAACCCCGGGACAGGGGGCTTTCTTT	CSVEQTPGQGAFF
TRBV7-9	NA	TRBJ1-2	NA	TGTGCCAGCAGCTTAGATCGCAGGGCTGGCTACACCTTC	CASSLDRRAGYTF
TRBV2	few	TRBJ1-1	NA	TGTGCCAGCAGTCTTAGGGCGGCGGGACACTCTCAAAACACTGAAGCTTTCTTT	CASSLRAAGHSQNTEAFF
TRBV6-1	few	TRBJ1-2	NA	TGTGCCAGCAGTGAAGCTATTAGGTCGACGTACACCTTC	CASSEAIRSTYTF
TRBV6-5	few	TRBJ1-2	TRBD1	TGTGCCAGCAGTTTGAAAAGGGACAGCCCTTATGGCTACACCTTC	CASSLKRDSPYGYTF
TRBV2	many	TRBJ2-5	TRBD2	TGTGCCAGTAGCGGGGCCTATGGGGAGACCCAGTACTTC	CASSGAYGETQYF
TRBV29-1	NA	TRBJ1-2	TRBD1	TGCAGCGTTGACGGGACAGGGGGCAAGGGTGGCTACACCTTC	CSVDGTGGKGGYTF
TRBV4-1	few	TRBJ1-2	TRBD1	TGCGCCAGCAGCCAGCCCGACAGGGGTGGGTATGGCTACACCTTC	CASSQPDRGGYGYTF
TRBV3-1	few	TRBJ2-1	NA	TGTGCCAGCAGCCAAGATGAGGGACTCCTCAATGAGCAGTTCTTC	CASSQDEGLLNEQFF
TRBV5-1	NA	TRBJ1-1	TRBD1	TGCGCCAGCAGCTTGGCGCACAGGGGGATGGGTACTGAAGCTTTCTTT	CASSLAHRGMGTEAFF